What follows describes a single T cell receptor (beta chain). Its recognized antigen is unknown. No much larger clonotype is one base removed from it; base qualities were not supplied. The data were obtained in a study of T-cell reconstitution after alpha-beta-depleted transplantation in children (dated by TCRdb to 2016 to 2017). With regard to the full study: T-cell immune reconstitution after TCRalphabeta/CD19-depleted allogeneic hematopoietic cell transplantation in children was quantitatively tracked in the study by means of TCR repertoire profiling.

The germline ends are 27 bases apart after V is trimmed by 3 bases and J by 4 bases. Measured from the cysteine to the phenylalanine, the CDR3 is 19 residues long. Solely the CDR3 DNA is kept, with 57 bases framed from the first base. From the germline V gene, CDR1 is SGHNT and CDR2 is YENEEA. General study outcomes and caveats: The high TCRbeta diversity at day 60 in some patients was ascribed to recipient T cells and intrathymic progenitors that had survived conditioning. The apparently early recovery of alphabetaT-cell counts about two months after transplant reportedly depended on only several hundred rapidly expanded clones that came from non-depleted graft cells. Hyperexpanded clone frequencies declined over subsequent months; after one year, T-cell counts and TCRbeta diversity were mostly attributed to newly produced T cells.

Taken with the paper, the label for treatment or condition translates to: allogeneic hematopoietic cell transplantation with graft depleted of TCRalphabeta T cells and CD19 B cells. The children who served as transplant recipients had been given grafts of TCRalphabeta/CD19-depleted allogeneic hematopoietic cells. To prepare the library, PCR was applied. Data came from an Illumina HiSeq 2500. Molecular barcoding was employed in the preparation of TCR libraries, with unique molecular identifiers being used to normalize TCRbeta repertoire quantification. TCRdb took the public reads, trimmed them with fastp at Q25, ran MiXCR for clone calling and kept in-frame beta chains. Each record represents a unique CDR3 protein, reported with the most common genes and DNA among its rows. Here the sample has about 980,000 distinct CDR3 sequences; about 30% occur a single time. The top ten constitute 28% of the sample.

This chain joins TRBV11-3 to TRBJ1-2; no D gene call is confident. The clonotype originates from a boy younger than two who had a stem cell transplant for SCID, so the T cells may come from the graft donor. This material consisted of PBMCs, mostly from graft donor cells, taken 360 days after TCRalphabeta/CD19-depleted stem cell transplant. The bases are TGTGCCAGCAGCTTTATCTCCGGCCGGGCAGTCTTCTACCCCTATGGCTACACCTTC. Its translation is CASSFISGRAVFYPYGYTF.